This paragraph covers one T cell receptor beta chain sequence. The trim removed 0 bases at V and 6 bases at J, leaving 3 bases unmatched. The CDR3 runs to 15 residues. From germline, CDR1 is SGDLS and CDR2 YYNGEE. This record comes from a study of cytomegalovirus exposure and HLA in healthy donors. Primers included in the PCR were 60 Vbeta and 13 Jbeta primers. Measured with immunoSEQ multiplex PCR; TCRdb has only the in-frame clones, and not every one. Altogether around 150,000 clones are present, roughly three quarters being singletons, with the ten largest covering roughly 4.7%. The sample was PBMCs. V is TRBV9 and J is TRBJ2-1, with 10 nucleotides matching TRBD1. The receptor was isolated from a man aged 60 to 69 in good health and CMV-seronegative. The CDR3 is CASSVVDRGGNEQFF. CDR3 in DNA: TGTGCCAGCAGCGTAGTGGACAGGGGGGGCAATGAGCAGTTCTTC.